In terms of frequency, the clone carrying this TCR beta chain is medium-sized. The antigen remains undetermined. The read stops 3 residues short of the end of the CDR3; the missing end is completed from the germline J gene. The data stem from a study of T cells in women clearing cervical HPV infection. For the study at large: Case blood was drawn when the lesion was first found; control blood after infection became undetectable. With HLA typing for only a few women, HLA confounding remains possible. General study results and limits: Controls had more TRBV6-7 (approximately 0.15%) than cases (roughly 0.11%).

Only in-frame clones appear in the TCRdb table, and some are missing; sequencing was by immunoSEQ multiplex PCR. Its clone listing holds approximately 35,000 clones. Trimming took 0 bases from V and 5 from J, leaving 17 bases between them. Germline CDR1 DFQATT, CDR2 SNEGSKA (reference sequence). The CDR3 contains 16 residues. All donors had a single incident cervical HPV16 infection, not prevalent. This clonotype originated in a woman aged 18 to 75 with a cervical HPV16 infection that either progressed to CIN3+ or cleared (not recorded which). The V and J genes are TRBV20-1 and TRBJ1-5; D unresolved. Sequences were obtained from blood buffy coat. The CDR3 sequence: CSARDPGDTLHQPQHF. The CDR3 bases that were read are TGCAGTGCTAGAGATCCCGGAGACACCCTACATCAGCCC.